The entry below gives a single T cell receptor beta chain sequence along with its context. Study processing details: Amplification of reference gene primers provided the estimated nucleated cell counts. Libraries were prepared by immunoSEQ multiplex PCR; TCRdb keeps only in-frame clonotypes and omits some of them. Clone size and the V and J calls come from that table; the DNA yielded D and trimming. The sample contains roughly 200,000 clones, 83% of which appear only once. The data originate from a study of blood T cell repertoires in COVID-19. Background on the study: Nucleic acid was either cDNA or gDNA, and it came from T cells, B-cell-depleted T cells, or PBMCs.

There are 13 residues in the CDR3. V gave up 2 bases and J gave up 7 bases, with 12 bases separating them. Germline V CDR1 and CDR2: MNHEY, SVGEGT. A Seattle source enrolled patients during active infection and followed them longitudinally. The TCR was taken from a woman aged 25-40 years with COVID-19, enrolled during active disease. Sequenced: peripheral blood. V and J are TRBV6-2 or TRBV6-3 and TRBJ2-7; possibly TRBD2 for D (5 bases). The CDR3 DNA reads TGTGCCAGCAGTTACCGCGGGCCCCTGGAGCAGTACTTC. Translation: CASSYRGPLEQYF.